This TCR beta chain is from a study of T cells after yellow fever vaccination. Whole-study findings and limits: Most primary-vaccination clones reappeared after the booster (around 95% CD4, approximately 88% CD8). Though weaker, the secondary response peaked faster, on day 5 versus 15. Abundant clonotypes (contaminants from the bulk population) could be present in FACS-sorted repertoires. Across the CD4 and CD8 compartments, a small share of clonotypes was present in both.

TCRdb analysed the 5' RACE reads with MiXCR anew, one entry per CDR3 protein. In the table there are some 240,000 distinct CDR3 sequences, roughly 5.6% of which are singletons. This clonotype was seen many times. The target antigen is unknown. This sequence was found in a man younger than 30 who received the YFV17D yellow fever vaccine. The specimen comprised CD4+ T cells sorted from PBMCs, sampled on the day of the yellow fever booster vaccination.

CDR3 sequence: CSALSLANEQFF. The CDR3 DNA follows: TGCAGTGCCCTCTCTCTAGCCAATGAGCAGTTCTTC. The J gene is TRBJ2-1, the V gene TRBV20-1; D possibly corresponds to TRBD2 (5 bases). The germline CDR1 and CDR2 sequences are DFQATT and SNEGSKA (reference sequence). Deletions cut 6 bases from V and 6 bases from J, with 12 bases between. The CDR3 is 12 residues long.